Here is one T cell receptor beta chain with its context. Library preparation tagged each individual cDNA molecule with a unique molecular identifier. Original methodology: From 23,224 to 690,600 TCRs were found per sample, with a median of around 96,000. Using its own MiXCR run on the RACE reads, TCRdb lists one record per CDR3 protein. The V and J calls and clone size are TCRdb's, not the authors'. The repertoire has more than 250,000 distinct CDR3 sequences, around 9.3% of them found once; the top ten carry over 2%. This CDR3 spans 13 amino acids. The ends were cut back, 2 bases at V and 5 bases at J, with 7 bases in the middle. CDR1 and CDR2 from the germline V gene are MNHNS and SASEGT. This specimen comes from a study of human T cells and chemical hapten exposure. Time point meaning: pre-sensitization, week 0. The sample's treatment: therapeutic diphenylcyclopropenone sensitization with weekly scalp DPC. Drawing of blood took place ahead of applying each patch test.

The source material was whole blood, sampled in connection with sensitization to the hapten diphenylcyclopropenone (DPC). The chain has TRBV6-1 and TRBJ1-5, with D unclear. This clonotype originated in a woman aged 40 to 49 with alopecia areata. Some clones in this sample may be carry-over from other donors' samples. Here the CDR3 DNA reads TGTGCCAGCAGTGAAAATCGCGATCAGCCCCAGCATTTT. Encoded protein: CASSENRDQPQHF.